This passage covers 20 T cell receptor beta chains from one sample sequenced in a study of blood T cell repertoires in COVID-19. Measured with immunoSEQ multiplex PCR; TCRdb has only the in-frame clones, and not every one. The data contain about 30,000 clones, about 80% of them seen just once; the ten biggest clones take up roughly half. The sequenced sample consisted of peripheral blood. Receptor source: a woman in her seventies with acute or convalescent COVID-19.

V gene TRBV7-9 combines with J gene TRBJ2-2; TRBD2 aligns across 7 bases. J lost 3 bases, V lost 5 bases, and 6 bases had no gene match. CDR3 length equals 15 residues. Germline V lookup: CDR1 SEHNR, CDR2 FQNEAQ (reference sequence). This CDR3 reads CASSPEGRDTGELFF. CDR3 nucleotide sequence: TGTGCCAGCAGCCCCGAAGGGAGGGACACCGGGGAGCTGTTTTTT.

The rearrangement joins TRBV7-2 to TRBJ2-7; D unresolved. The CDR3 runs to 14 residues. Trimming stripped 3 bases from V and 0 bases from J, with 9 bases between. The V gene's germline CDR1 is SGHTA and CDR2 FQGNSA. The CDR3 region has the DNA TGTGCCAGCAGCTTTTCAACGAGCTCCTACGAGCAGTACTTC. Translated: CASSFSTSSYEQYF.

For the CDR3, the DNA is TGTGCCAGCAGCCAAGATCGGGGTGTGACGTACCAAGAGACCCAGTACTTC. Translating it yields CASSQDRGVTYQETQYF. The V gene is TRBV4-2, the J gene TRBJ2-5, with a tentative D call TRBD2 (5 bases). This CDR3 contains 17 residues. Germline CDR1 reads LGHNA; CDR2 reads YNFKEQ. Trimming stripped 0 bases from V and 0 bases from J, with 14 bases between.

In this sample, this clone turned up once. This chain uses TRBV5-4 with TRBJ2-1, with D perhaps TRBD2 (5 bases). Looked up from germline, CDR1 is SGHNT and CDR2 is YYREEE (reference sequence). V was trimmed by 3 bases and J by 13 bases, leaving 20 bases between them. The CDR3 extends over 14 amino acids. This chain's CDR3 is CASSYLLDPGPQFF. In DNA, the CDR3 is TGTGCCAGCAGCTACCTACTAGATCCCGGCCCACAGTTCTTC. The variable domain in full, completed from reference TRBV5-4 and TRBJ2-1, reads ETGVTQSPTHLIKTRGQQVTLRCSSQSGHNTVSWYQQALGQGPQFIFQYYREEENGRGNFPPRFSGLQFPNYSSELNVNALELDDSALYLCASSYLLDPGPQFFGPGTRLTVL.

This clone was seen more than once but under ten times. The chain's CDR3 is CATSDGTGIDYTF. DNA of the CDR3: TGTGCCACCAGTGATGGGACAGGGATTGACTACACCTTC. This chain uses TRBV24-1 with TRBJ1-2; 9 bases fit TRBD1. Trimming removed 3 bases from V and 10 bases from J; junction bases left unmatched: 5. Germline CDR1 KGHDR, CDR2 SFDVKD. The CDR3 spans 13 residues.

This clone was observed once. V and J are TRBV7-8 and TRBJ1-5; no firm D call. The CDR3 spans 18 residues. CDR1 is SGHVS and CDR2 is FQNEAQ in the germline V gene. V was cut by 2 bases and J by 4 bases, with 21 bases left in between. The CDR3 DNA is TGTGCCAGCAGCTTAAGGACTCGGGGATTGGGGTTAAATCAGCCCCAGCATTTT. It translates to CASSLRTRGLGLNQPQHF.

This clone came up a few times. The chain carries TRBV29-1 and TRBJ2-2; D is unclear. Germline lookup yields CDR1 SQVTM and CDR2 ANQGSEA. The CDR3 consists of 14 residues. V was trimmed by 3 bases and J by 1 base, leaving 9 bases between them. Written as DNA, the CDR3 is TGCAGCGTTGAGAAGTCGGTGAACACCGGGGAGCTGTTTTTT. Protein sequence: CSVEKSVNTGELFF.

This chain joins TRBV7-9 and TRBJ2-1, with TRBD1 identical over 7 bases. After removal of 3 bases from V and 3 bases from J, the junction contained 8 bases not matched to a gene. The CDR3 sequence is 16 residues long. CDR1 SEHNR and CDR2 FQNEAQ come from the germline V gene (reference sequence). As DNA, the CDR3 is TGTGCCAGCAGCTTTCGACAGGGACCCTTCTACAATGAGCAGTTCTTC. Its translation: CASSFRQGPFYNEQFF.

This sequence joins TRBV28 and TRBJ1-5; 9 bases map to TRBD1. The ends lost 5 bases at V and 6 bases at J; junction bases unmatched: 5. Germline V gives CDR1 MDHEN, CDR2 SYDVKM. The CDR3 has 14 residues. The CDR3, as DNA: TGTGCCAGCAGTCCTGGACAGGGGAGTCAGCCCCAGCATTTT. Protein sequence: CASSPGQGSQPQHF.

The chain joins TRBV5-1 to TRBJ2-4; perhaps TRBD1 as D (5 bases). Germline CDR1 reads SGHRS; CDR2 reads YFSETQ. This CDR3 spans 14 amino acids. Trimming removed 0 bases from V and 8 bases from J, with 12 bases in between. The DNA for the CDR3 is TGCGCCAGCAGCTTGGGCTGGGGCGAGGACATTCAGTACTTC. This codes for CASSLGWGEDIQYF.

V is TRBV5-1 and J is TRBJ1-1; TRBD1 aligns across 8 bases. The CDR3 loop spans 13 amino acids. Germline V gene sequence: CDR1 SGHRS, CDR2 YFSETQ. Germline trimming cut 2 bases from V and 3 bases from J; bases unmatched to any gene: 0. The CDR3 nucleotides read TGCGCCAGCAGCTTACAGGGGGACACTGAAGCTTTCTTT. It translates to CASSLQGDTEAFF.

This clone was seen a single time. The V gene is TRBV9, the J gene TRBJ2-1; 9 nucleotides line up with TRBD2. Germline V CDR1 and CDR2: SGDLS, YYNGEE. Germline trimming cut 6 bases from V and 8 bases from J; bases unmatched to any gene: 9. This CDR3 is built from 14 residues. The CDR3 sequence: CASNSAGGIDEQFF. CDR3 in DNA: TGTGCCAGCAACTCGGCGGGAGGGATCGATGAGCAGTTCTTC.

The chain carries TRBV6-2 or TRBV6-3 and TRBJ2-2; 7 bases fit TRBD1. The CDR3 is 16 amino acids. Unmatched junction bases numbered 4, after V lost 0 bases and J lost 3 bases. CDR1 and CDR2 from the germline V gene are MNHEY and SVGEGT. The CDR3 DNA sequence: TGTGCCAGCAGTTACTCGACAGGGACCGACACCGGGGAGCTGTTTTTT. Protein: CASSYSTGTDTGELFF.

The V call is TRBV29-1, the J call TRBJ2-7; the match to TRBD1 covers 7 bases. With 4 bases clipped from V and 2 bases from J, the junction kept 5 bases outside the gene matches. The CDR3 has 13 amino acids. Germline V CDR1 and CDR2: SQVTM, ANQGSEA. Written as DNA, the CDR3 is TGCAGCGTTGGGCGAACAGGGGCCTACGAGCAGTACTTC. The encoded protein is CSVGRTGAYEQYF.

In its sample, this clone was seen a few times. The chain employs TRBV29-1 and TRBJ2-2; 7 positions agree with TRBD1. The CDR3 consists of 15 residues. V was pared by 3 bases and J by 3 bases, with 7 bases of the junction left unmatched. Germline CDR1 reads SQVTM; CDR2 reads ANQGSEA. This chain's CDR3 is CSVESTGSDTGELFF. The CDR3 coding sequence is TGCAGCGTTGAGTCGACAGGGTCCGACACCGGGGAGCTGTTTTTT.

V is TRBV7-9 and J is TRBJ2-2; D might be TRBD1 (6 bases). Trimming removed 8 bases at V and 8 bases at J, with 12 bases between. The CDR3 loop spans 12 amino acids. The germline gives CDR1 SEHNR, CDR2 FQNEAQ (reference sequence). The CDR3 DNA follows: TGTGCCAGCCAAACCGGACAGGGGGAGCTGTTTTTT. Protein: CASQTGQGELFF.

V usage is TRBV28 and J usage is TRBJ2-5, with TRBD2 matching over 13 bases. Germline CDR1 MDHEN, CDR2 SYDVKM. The V gene end was trimmed by 6 bases and the J gene end by 5 bases; junction bases not matched to a gene: 0. The CDR3 has 13 residues. The chain's CDR3 is CASRTSGRETQYF. CDR3 sequence (DNA): TGTGCCAGCAGGACTAGCGGGAGGGAGACCCAGTACTTC.

V usage is TRBV7-2 and J usage is TRBJ2-6; a possible D gene is TRBD2 (6 bases). CDR3 size: 16 residues. The germline V gene encodes CDR1 SGHTA and CDR2 FQGNSA. The ends were cut back, 3 bases at V and 0 bases at J, with 9 bases in the middle. Here the CDR3 reads CASSFAGRSGANVLTF. The CDR3 coding sequence is TGTGCCAGCAGCTTTGCGGGGCGCTCTGGGGCCAACGTCCTGACTTTC. The full variable domain, its missing parts supplied by reference TRBV7-2 and TRBJ2-6, is GAGVSQSPSNKVTEKGKDVELRCDPISGHTALYWYRQSLGQGLEFLIYFQGNSAPDKSGLPSDRFSAERTGGSVSTLTIQRTQQEDSAVYLCASSFAGRSGANVLTFGAGSRLTVL.

This chain links TRBV28 with TRBJ1-1, with D possibly matching TRBD1 (6 bases). Germline CDR1 reads MDHEN; CDR2 reads SYDVKM. The V end lost 1 base, the J end lost 11 bases, and 32 bases lay between the germline ends. The CDR3 loop spans 19 amino acids. Here the CDR3 reads CASSLSGAGVMDQKDAAFF. As DNA, the CDR3 is TGTGCCAGCAGTTTATCGGGGGCGGGGGTTATGGACCAAAAGGATGCGGCTTTCTTT.

V usage is TRBV28 and J usage is TRBJ1-6, with TRBD1 as a possible D gene (6 bases). Trimming left V 3 bases short and J 4 bases short, with 16 bases between. Germline loops: CDR1 MDHEN, CDR2 SYDVKM. The CDR3 length is 17 residues. The CDR3 region has the DNA TGTGCCAGCAGTTTCCAAGAAGGGGGGGGGTATAATTCACCCCTCCACTTT. Amino acid sequence: CASSFQEGGGYNSPLHF.